This TCR beta chain stems from a study of cytomegalovirus exposure and HLA in healthy donors. Overall study results and limits: Many donors carried some public TCRs, although rarity characterized most TCR sequences.

PCR used 60 Vbeta primers and 13 Jbeta primers. Method: immunoSEQ multiplex PCR; TCRdb's copy keeps in-frame clones and lacks some. The table lists roughly 84,000 clones, roughly 80% of them singletons. The V gene end was trimmed by 7 bases and the J gene end by 3 bases; junction bases not matched to a gene: 7. Germline V CDR1 and CDR2: LNHDA, SQIVND (reference sequence). The CDR3 contains 14 residues. Concerning this clone itself: Its specificity is unknown.

This chain joins TRBV19 and TRBJ2-3, with 7 nucleotides matching TRBD2. The TCR originated in a man aged 50-60 years in good health and CMV-seronegative. Source material: PBMCs. This chain's CDR3 is CASTKRGGTDTQYF. The CDR3 DNA follows: TGTGCCAGTACCAAGCGGGGAGGAACAGATACGCAGTATTTT. The entire variable domain, with the rest obtained from reference TRBV19 and TRBJ2-3, is as follows: DGGITQSPKYLFRKEGQNVTLSCEQNLNHDAMYWYRQDPGQGLRLIYYSQIVNDFQKGDIAEGYSVSREKKESFPLTVTSAQKNPTAFYLCASTKRGGTDTQYFGPGTRLTVL.